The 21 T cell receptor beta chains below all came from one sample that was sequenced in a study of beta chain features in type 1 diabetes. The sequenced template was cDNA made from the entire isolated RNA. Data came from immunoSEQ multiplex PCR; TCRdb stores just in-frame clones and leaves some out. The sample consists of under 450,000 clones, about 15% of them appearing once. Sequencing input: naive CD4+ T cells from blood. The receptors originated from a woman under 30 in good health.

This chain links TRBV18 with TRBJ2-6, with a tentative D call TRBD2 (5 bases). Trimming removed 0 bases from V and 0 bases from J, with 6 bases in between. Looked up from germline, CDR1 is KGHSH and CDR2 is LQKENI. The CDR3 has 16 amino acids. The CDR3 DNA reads TGTGCCAGCTCACCACCAGGGAGCTCTGGGGCCAACGTCCTGACTTTC. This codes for CASSPPGSSGANVLTF.

The CDR3 region has the DNA TGCAGCGTTGAGACTTGGACGGGAAACACTGAAGCTTTCTTT. Translating gives CSVETWTGNTEAFF. V gene TRBV29-1 combines with J gene TRBJ1-1; D uncertain. This CDR3 is built from 14 residues. Trimming pared 3 bases from V and 2 bases from J, leaving 13 bases between. Germline CDR1 SQVTM, CDR2 ANQGSEA.

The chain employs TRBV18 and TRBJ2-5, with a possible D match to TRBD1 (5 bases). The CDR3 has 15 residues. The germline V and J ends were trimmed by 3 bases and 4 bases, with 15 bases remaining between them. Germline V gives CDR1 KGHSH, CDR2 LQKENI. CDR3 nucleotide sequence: TGTGCCAGCTCACCGGTGTCCCAGGGTAGAGAGACCCAGTACTTC. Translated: CASSPVSQGRETQYF.

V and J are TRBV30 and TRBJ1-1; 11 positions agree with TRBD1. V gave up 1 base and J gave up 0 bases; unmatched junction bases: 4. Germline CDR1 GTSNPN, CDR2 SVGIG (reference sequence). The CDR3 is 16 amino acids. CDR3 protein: CAWSGTGGGMNTEAFF. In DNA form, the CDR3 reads TGTGCCTGGAGTGGGACAGGGGGCGGTATGAACACTGAAGCTTTCTTT.

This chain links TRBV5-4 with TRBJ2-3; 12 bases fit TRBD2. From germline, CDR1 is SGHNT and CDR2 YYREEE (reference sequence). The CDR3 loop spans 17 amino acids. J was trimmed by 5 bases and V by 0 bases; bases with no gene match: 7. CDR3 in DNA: TGTGCCAGCAGCTTGGGTGGGGCTAGCGGGAGGGTAGATACGCAGTATTTT. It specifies CASSLGGASGRVDTQYF.

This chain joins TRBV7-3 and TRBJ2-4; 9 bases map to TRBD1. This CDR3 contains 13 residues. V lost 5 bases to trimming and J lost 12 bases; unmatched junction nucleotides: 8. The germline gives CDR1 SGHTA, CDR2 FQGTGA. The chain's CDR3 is CASSPQQGASQYF. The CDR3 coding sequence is TGTGCCAGCAGCCCCCAACAGGGGGCGAGTCAGTACTTC.

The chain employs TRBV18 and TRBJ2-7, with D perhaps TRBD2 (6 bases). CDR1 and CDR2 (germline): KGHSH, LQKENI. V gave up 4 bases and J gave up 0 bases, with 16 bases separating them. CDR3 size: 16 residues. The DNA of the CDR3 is TGTGCCAGCTCACTCCTCGACGGGGGTTTCTCCTACGAGCAGTACTTC. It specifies CASSLLDGGFSYEQYF.

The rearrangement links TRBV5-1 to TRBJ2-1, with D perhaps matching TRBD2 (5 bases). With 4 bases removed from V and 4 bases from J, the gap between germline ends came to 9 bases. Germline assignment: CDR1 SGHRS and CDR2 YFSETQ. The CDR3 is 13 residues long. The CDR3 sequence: CASSQGSYNEQFF. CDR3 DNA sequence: TGCGCCAGCAGCCAAGGGAGTTACAATGAGCAGTTCTTC.

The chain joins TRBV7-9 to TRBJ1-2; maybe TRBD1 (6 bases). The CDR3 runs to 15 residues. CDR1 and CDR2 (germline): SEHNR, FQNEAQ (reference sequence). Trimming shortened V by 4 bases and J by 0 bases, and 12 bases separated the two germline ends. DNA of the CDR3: TGTGCCAGCAGCTCCCTACAGGGTACTAACTATGGCTACACCTTC. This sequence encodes CASSSLQGTNYGYTF.

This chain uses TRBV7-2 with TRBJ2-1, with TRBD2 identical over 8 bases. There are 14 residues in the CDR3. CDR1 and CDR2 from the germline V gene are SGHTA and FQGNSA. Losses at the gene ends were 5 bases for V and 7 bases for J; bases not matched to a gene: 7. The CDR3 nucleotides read TGTGCCAGCAGCCCGTGGACTAGCAGGAATGAGCAGTTCTTC. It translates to CASSPWTSRNEQFF.

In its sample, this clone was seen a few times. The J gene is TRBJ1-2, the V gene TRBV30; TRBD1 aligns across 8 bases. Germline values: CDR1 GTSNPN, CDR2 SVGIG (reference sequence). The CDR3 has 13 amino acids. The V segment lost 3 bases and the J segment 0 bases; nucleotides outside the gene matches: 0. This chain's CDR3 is CAWRGQANYGYTF. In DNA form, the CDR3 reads TGTGCCTGGAGGGGACAGGCTAACTATGGCTACACCTTC.

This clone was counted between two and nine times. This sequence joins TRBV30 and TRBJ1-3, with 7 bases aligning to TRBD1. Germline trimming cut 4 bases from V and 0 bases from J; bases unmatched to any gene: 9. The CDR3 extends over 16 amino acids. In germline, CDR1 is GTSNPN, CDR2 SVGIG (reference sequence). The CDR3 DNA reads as TGTGCCTGGAACGCGGACAGGCGGGGCTCTGGAAACACCATATATTTT. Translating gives CAWNADRRGSGNTIYF.

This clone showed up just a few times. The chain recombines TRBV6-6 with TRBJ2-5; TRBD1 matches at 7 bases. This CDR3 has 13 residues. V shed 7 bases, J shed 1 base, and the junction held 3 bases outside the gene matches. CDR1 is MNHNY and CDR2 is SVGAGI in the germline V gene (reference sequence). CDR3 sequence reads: CASIRDSQETQYF. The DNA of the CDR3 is TGTGCCAGCATCCGGGACAGCCAAGAGACCCAGTACTTC.

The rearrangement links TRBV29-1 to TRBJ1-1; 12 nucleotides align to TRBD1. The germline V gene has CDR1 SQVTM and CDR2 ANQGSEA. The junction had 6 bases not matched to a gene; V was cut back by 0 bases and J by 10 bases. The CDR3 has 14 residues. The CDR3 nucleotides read TGCAGCGTTGAAGAGTGGGACAGGGGGCGGTTAGCTTTCTTT. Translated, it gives CSVEEWDRGRLAFF.

This CDR3 reads CASSLESSVNYGYTF. CDR3 DNA sequence: TGCGCCAGCAGCTTGGAGAGCTCTGTTAACTATGGCTACACCTTC. The rearrangement links TRBV5-1 to TRBJ1-2; no clear D gene. The CDR3 contains 15 residues. V lost 0 bases and J 1 base, leaving 10 bases between the germline ends. Germline CDR1 is SGHRS and CDR2 is YFSETQ.

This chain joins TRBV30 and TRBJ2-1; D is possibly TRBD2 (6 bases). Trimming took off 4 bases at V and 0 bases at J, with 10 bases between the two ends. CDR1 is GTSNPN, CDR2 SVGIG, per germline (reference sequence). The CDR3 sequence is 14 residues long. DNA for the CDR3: TGTGCCTGGACCGTGCGGGACTCCTACAATGAGCAGTTCTTC. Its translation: CAWTVRDSYNEQFF.

Written as DNA, the CDR3 is TGTGCCAGCAGTTCCGGACTAGCGGGAGGTAGCGGTGAGCAGTTCTTC. It is translated as CASSSGLAGGSGEQFF. The chain carries TRBV27 and TRBJ2-1, with TRBD2 matching 14 bases. Per the germline V gene, CDR1 is MNHEY and CDR2 is SMNVEV (reference sequence). With V trimmed by 4 bases and J by 9 bases, 8 bases remained unmatched. The CDR3 sequence is 16 residues long.

CDR3 loop: CASSKEARSSYEQYF. The DNA of the CDR3 is TGTGCCAGTAGTAAAGAAGCGAGGAGCTCCTACGAGCAGTACTTC. V gene TRBV19 combines with J gene TRBJ2-7; D is uncertain. CDR1 and CDR2 (germline): LNHDA, SQIVND (reference sequence). The CDR3 is 15 amino acids. V lost 4 bases to trimming and J lost 0 bases, with 13 bases between them.

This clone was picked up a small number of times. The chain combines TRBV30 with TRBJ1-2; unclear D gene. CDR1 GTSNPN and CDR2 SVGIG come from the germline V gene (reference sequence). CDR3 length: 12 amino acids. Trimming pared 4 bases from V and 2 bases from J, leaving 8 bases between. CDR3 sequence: CAWTPSNYGYTF. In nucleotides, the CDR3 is TGTGCCTGGACGCCAAGCAACTATGGCTACACCTTC.

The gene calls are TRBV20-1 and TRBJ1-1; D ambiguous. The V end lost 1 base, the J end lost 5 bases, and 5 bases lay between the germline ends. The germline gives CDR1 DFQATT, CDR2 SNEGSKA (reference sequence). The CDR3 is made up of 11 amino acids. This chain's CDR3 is CSARGLTEAFF. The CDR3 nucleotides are TGCAGTGCTAGAGGTTTAACTGAAGCTTTCTTT.

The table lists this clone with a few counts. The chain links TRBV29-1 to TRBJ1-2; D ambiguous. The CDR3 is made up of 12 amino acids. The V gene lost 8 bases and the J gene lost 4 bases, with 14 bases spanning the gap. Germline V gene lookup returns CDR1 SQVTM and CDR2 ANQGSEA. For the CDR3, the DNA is TGCAGCCAATGGGCCCCCCTCTATGGCTACACCTTC. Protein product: CSQWAPLYGYTF. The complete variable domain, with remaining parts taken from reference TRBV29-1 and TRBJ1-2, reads SAVISQKPSRDICQRGTSLTIQCQVDSQVTMMFWYRQQPGQSLTLIATANQGSEATYESGFVIDKFPISRPNLTFSTLTVSNMSPEDSSIYLCSQWAPLYGYTFGSGTRLTVV.